Following are 22 T cell receptor beta chains from one sample sequenced in a study of cytomegalovirus exposure and HLA in healthy donors. It was with 60 Vbeta and 13 Jbeta primers that the PCR ran. Assay used: immunoSEQ multiplex PCR; TCRdb lists only in-frame clones, some missing. The sample records under 130,000 clones, roughly 70% being singletons. Sequenced sample: PBMCs. These receptor sequences come from a man between 35 and 55 years old in good health and CMV-seropositive.

V and J are TRBV29-1 and TRBJ2-3; 12 bases map to TRBD2. The CDR3 runs 15 residues. Trimming removed 2 bases from V and 3 bases from J; junction bases left unmatched: 3. The germline CDR1 and CDR2 sequences are SQVTM and ANQGSEA. CDR3 sequence: CSVELAGGQTDTQYF. The CDR3 DNA sequence: TGCAGCGTTGAACTAGCGGGAGGGCAGACAGATACGCAGTATTTT.

The V gene is TRBV28, the J gene TRBJ1-2; no definite D call. The CDR3 spans 11 residues. The V end was cut by 2 bases, the J end by 6 bases, with 4 bases between. Germline CDR1 and CDR2: MDHEN and SYDVKM. In DNA, the CDR3 is TGTGCCAGCAGTTTACAGGATGGCTACACCTTC. Protein product: CASSLQDGYTF.

The gene calls are TRBV5-1 and TRBJ2-1; 7 nucleotides match TRBD1. V was clipped by 4 bases and J by 5 bases; unmatched bases: 6. Germline assignment: CDR1 SGHRS and CDR2 YFSETQ. The CDR3 loop spans 14 amino acids. CDR3 in DNA: TGCGCCAGCAGCCCACAAGGACAGGACAATGAGCAGTTCTTC. This encodes CASSPQGQDNEQFF.

This sequence joins TRBV11-3 and TRBJ2-2, with D possibly matching TRBD2 (6 bases). The CDR3 consists of 16 residues. Trimming removed 1 base at V and 3 bases at J, with 12 bases between. Germline V gene lookup returns CDR1 SGHNT and CDR2 YENEEA. CDR3 coding DNA: TGTGCCAGCAGCTTAGGCGGGGCAGGGCACACCGGGGAGCTGTTTTTT. Its protein is CASSLGGAGHTGELFF.

About this clone itself: At one end the junction does not follow the germline gene, possibly because of a read error. V is TRBV30 and J is TRBJ2-1, with 11 bases lining up with TRBD2. The germline gives CDR1 GTSNPN, CDR2 SVGIG (reference sequence). This CDR3 is 13 amino acids long. CDR3 DNA sequence: TGTGCCCGGAGGACTAGCGGGCACAATGAGCAGTTCTTC. Amino acids: CARRTSGHNEQFF.

This chain connects TRBV5-4 to TRBJ2-1; TRBD2 matches 15 bases. Trimming at V came to 7 bases and at J to 7 bases, leaving 3 bases not matched to a gene. CDR1 SGHNT and CDR2 YYREEE come from the germline V gene (reference sequence). CDR3 size: 14 residues. The CDR3 DNA follows: TGTGCCAGCTCCGGGACTAGCGGGAGGAATGAGCAGTTCTTC. Translated, it gives CASSGTSGRNEQFF.

This chain connects TRBV9 to TRBJ2-1; a possible D gene is TRBD2 (5 bases). V lost 3 bases to trimming and J lost 8 bases, with 15 bases between them. Germline assignment: CDR1 SGDLS and CDR2 YYNGEE. CDR3 length: 14 amino acids. The CDR3 protein is CASSAQVVGDEQFF. In DNA form, the CDR3 reads TGTGCCAGCAGCGCCCAGGTTGTCGGGGATGAGCAGTTCTTC.

This clone appeared a few times. The V and J genes are TRBV5-1 and TRBJ1-1; weak D call: TRBD1 (5 bases). The CDR3 runs to 15 residues. Germline V lookup: CDR1 SGHRS, CDR2 YFSETQ. V lost 4 bases to trimming and J lost 6 bases, with 19 bases between them. The CDR3 protein is CASSVLGGEGAEAFF. CDR3 nucleotide sequence: TGCGCCAGCAGCGTCCTCGGGGGGGAGGGAGCTGAAGCTTTCTTT.

The gene calls are TRBV5-1 and TRBJ2-1; maybe TRBD2 (6 bases). This CDR3 has 15 residues. Deletions cut 0 bases from V and 7 bases from J, with 14 bases between. Germline CDR1 SGHRS, CDR2 YFSETQ. The CDR3 sequence is CASSLDIGGANEQFF. The CDR3 DNA is TGCGCCAGCAGCTTGGACATAGGAGGGGCAAATGAGCAGTTCTTC.

The chain employs TRBV7-8 and TRBJ2-2; D call uncertain. V was trimmed by 1 base and J by 4 bases, leaving 13 bases between them. This CDR3 is built from 16 residues. The germline V gene has CDR1 SGHVS and CDR2 FQNEAQ. The CDR3 nucleotides are TGTGCCAGCAGCTTAGGAGACTTCTACGCCACCGGGGAGCTGTTTTTT. Translating it yields CASSLGDFYATGELFF.

This sequence joins TRBV5-1 and TRBJ2-7; 8 bases are a match to TRBD2. The CDR3 runs 14 residues. The ends lost 1 base at V and 3 bases at J; junction bases unmatched: 3. CDR1 is SGHRS, CDR2 YFSETQ, per germline. CDR3 residues: CASSLPGRDYEQYF. In DNA form, the CDR3 reads TGCGCCAGCAGCTTGCCCGGGAGGGACTACGAGCAGTACTTC.

A note on this clone: The junction differs from germline at one of its ends, possibly a read error. The V gene is TRBV9, the J gene TRBJ2-3, with D perhaps matching TRBD1 (5 bases). This CDR3 is built from 13 residues. Germline V CDR1 and CDR2: SGDLS, YYNGEE. The CDR3 spells CASTAANTGTQYF. CDR3 DNA: TGTGCCAGCACTGCAGCGAACACAGGTACGCAGTATTTT.

Notes on this clone: One end of the junction fails to match germline, which may point to a read error. Other DNA sequences of this sample code for an identical CDR3. This sequence joins TRBV19 and TRBJ2-5; the match to TRBD2 covers 7 bases. The CDR3 is made up of 11 amino acids. Germline CDR1 LNHDA, CDR2 SQIVND (reference sequence). The CDR3 spells CASLAEETQYF. The CDR3 coding sequence is TGTGCCAGCCTAGCGGAAGAGACTCAGTACTTC.

In its sample, this clone was seen a few times. J is TRBJ2-1 and V is TRBV4-3, with 10 bases fitting TRBD2. V trimming: 4 bases; J trimming: 7 bases; junction bases outside the gene matches: 13. This CDR3 spans 17 amino acids. Germline V gene data show CDR1 as LGHNA and CDR2 as YSLEER. This CDR3 is CASSPSLAGATQNEQFF. In DNA, the CDR3 is TGCGCCAGCAGCCCAAGCCTAGCGGGAGCCACCCAAAATGAGCAGTTCTTC.

This clone has more than one count but fewer than ten. The CDR3 coding sequence is TGTGCCAGCAGCCAACTAAACAGGGGCAAGAATGAAAAACTGTTTTTT. Amino acid sequence: CASSQLNRGKNEKLFF. The chain uses TRBV14 and TRBJ1-4; 7 nucleotides line up with TRBD1. This CDR3 spans 16 amino acids. V was pared by 2 bases and J by 5 bases, with 8 bases of the junction left unmatched. The germline V gene encodes CDR1 SGHDN and CDR2 FVKESK.

V gene TRBV4-2 combines with J gene TRBJ2-2, with D hard to call. V lost 0 bases to trimming and J lost 2 bases, with 10 bases between them. CDR1 is LGHNA and CDR2 is YNFKEQ in the germline V gene. CDR3 size: 16 residues. CDR3 residues: CASSQERLRNTGELFF. The CDR3 DNA is TGTGCCAGCAGCCAAGAGAGGCTACGAAACACCGGGGAGCTGTTTTTT.

CDR3 bases: TGCGCCAGCAGCCAAGGGTTAGCCGGGAGTGGTGACTATGGCTACACCTTC. This translates into CASSQGLAGSGDYGYTF. The V gene is TRBV4-1, the J gene TRBJ1-2; no reliable D call. The CDR3 is 17 amino acids. Between the trimmed V and J ends, which lost 1 base and 3 bases, there was a span of 18 bases. In germline, CDR1 is MGHRA, CDR2 YSYEKL.

This chain connects TRBV5-4 to TRBJ2-7; TRBD1 might be the D (5 bases). CDR3 size: 12 residues. The V gene lost 4 bases and the J gene lost 5 bases, with 10 bases spanning the gap. Germline V gives CDR1 SGHNT, CDR2 YYREEE (reference sequence). The CDR3 is CASSPARDEQYF. The CDR3 nucleotides read TGTGCCAGCAGCCCAGCCAGGGACGAGCAGTACTTC.

The J gene is TRBJ2-2, the V gene TRBV30; TRBD1 agrees at 10 bases. Germline loops: CDR1 GTSNPN, CDR2 SVGIG (reference sequence). There are 17 residues in the CDR3. Trimming at V came to 2 bases and at J to 4 bases, leaving 10 bases not matched to a gene. CDR3 DNA: TGTGCCTGGAGTACGACAGGGGGCGCGGCTGGCACCGGGGAGCTGTTTTTT. It yields the protein CAWSTTGGAAGTGELFF. Combining the CDR3 with reference TRBV30 and TRBJ2-2 gives the whole variable domain SQTIHQWPATLVQPVGSPLSLECTVEGTSNPNLYWYRQAAGRGLQLLFYSVGIGQISSEVPQNLSASRPQDRQFILSSKKLLLSDSGFYLCAWSTTGGAAGTGELFFGEGSRLTVL.

This clone showed up just a few times. The rearrangement uses TRBV4-1 and TRBJ1-5; D is perhaps TRBD1 (5 bases). The ends were cut back, 3 bases at V and 7 bases at J, with 10 bases in the middle. CDR1 is MGHRA and CDR2 is YSYEKL in the germline V gene. The CDR3 is 13 amino acids. Here the CDR3 reads CASSHQGWQPQHF. CDR3 nucleotide sequence: TGCGCCAGCAGCCACCAGGGTTGGCAGCCCCAGCATTTT.

This chain uses TRBV11-2 with TRBJ2-5; unclear D gene. The CDR3 has 15 residues. Germline V gene data show CDR1 as SGHAT and CDR2 as FQNNGV. The V end lost 0 bases, the J end lost 2 bases, and 10 bases lay between the germline ends. CDR3 bases: TGTGCCAGCAGCTTAGATGCGGCGAGGCAAGAGACCCAGTACTTC. Amino acids: CASSLDAARQETQYF.

The V call is TRBV29-1, the J call TRBJ1-1, with TRBD1 identical over 11 bases. The length of the CDR3 is 13 residues. Germline V gene sequence: CDR1 SQVTM, CDR2 ANQGSEA. Trimming took 6 bases from V and 3 from J; bases not matched to a gene: 3. Written as DNA, the CDR3 is TGCAGCGTGAGGGACAGGGGGGACACTGAAGCTTTCTTT. Amino acids: CSVRDRGDTEAFF.